This passage covers 25 T cell receptor beta chains from one sample sequenced in a study of siplizumab effects on memory and regulatory T cells. Some clones are missing from TCRdb's copy, which holds only in-frame ones; the method was immunoSEQ multiplex PCR. This sample has tens of thousands of clones, with around 96% found just once. The material sequenced was naive CD8+ T cells sorted from blood. Receptors were obtained from a human donor in good health.

The chain has TRBV29-1 and TRBJ1-2; tentative D call: TRBD1 (5 bases). Germline CDR1 reads SQVTM; CDR2 reads ANQGSEA. The CDR3 spans 11 residues. Trimming took 7 bases from V and 4 from J, leaving 10 bases between them. The CDR3 region has the DNA TGCAGCGCCGAAGGGGTCTATGGCTACACCTTC. Its translation: CSAEGVYGYTF.

The gene calls are TRBV30 and TRBJ2-2; weak D call: TRBD1 (6 bases). The CDR3 has 12 amino acids. Trimming left V 3 bases short and J 7 bases short, with 9 bases between. CDR1 and CDR2 (germline): GTSNPN, SVGIG (reference sequence). The CDR3 protein is CAWSLGGGELFF. The CDR3 DNA reads as TGTGCCTGGAGCCTAGGGGGCGGGGAGCTGTTTTTT.

The rearrangement uses TRBV13 and TRBJ1-1; TRBD1 aligns across 9 bases. Unmatched junction bases numbered 6, after V lost 0 bases and J lost 4 bases. The CDR3 sequence is 16 residues long. Germline CDR1 and CDR2: PRHDT and FYEKMQ (reference sequence). This CDR3 reads CASSLGPGTGSTEAFF. CDR3 coding DNA: TGTGCCAGCAGCTTAGGCCCGGGGACAGGGTCCACTGAAGCTTTCTTT.

The chain is built from TRBV9 and TRBJ2-5; 8 nucleotides agree with TRBD2. This CDR3 has 15 residues. Trimming took 3 bases from V and 1 from J; bases not matched to a gene: 5. CDR1 is SGDLS and CDR2 is YYNGEE in the germline V gene. For the CDR3, the DNA is TGTGCCAGCAGCGGCATCGGGGGGGGCCAAGAGACCCAGTACTTC. Encoded protein: CASSGIGGGQETQYF.

This clone appeared once. The genes are TRBV5-6 and TRBJ1-6; D call uncertain. Germline CDR1 is SGHDT and CDR2 is YYEEEE. V lost 2 bases and J lost 1, with 10 bases in between. This CDR3 is 16 amino acids long. The CDR3 sequence is CASSFLTDSYNSPLHF. The DNA for the CDR3 is TGTGCCAGCAGCTTCCTGACGGATTCCTATAATTCACCCCTCCACTTT.

The chain couples TRBV4-3 to TRBJ2-5; the D is unclear. The CDR3 consists of 16 residues. With 0 bases removed from V and 5 bases from J, the gap between germline ends came to 16 bases. Per germline, CDR1 LGHNA and CDR2 YSLEER. The CDR3 DNA reads TGCGCCAGCAGCCAAGATTTCCCTCCCGAGTGGGAGACCCAGTACTTC. This encodes CASSQDFPPEWETQYF.

The chain is built from TRBV7-7 and TRBJ2-7; 9 nucleotides agree with TRBD1. CDR1 and CDR2 from the germline V gene are SSHAT and FNYEAQ (reference sequence). There are 13 residues in the CDR3. The junction had 3 bases not matched to a gene; V was cut back by 5 bases and J by 4 bases. The CDR3 DNA sequence: TGTGCCAGCAGCCCAGGGACAGGGTACGAGCAGTACTTC. Protein product: CASSPGTGYEQYF.

The V and J genes are TRBV28 and TRBJ2-2, with unresolved D. The CDR3 consists of 13 residues. With 3 bases removed from V and 5 bases from J, the gap between germline ends came to 7 bases. Germline values: CDR1 MDHEN, CDR2 SYDVKM. CDR3 sequence (DNA): TGTGCCAGCAGTTTTGGGGAAACCGGGGAGCTGTTTTTT. Its protein is CASSFGETGELFF.

This clone was picked up one time. V gene TRBV5-6 combines with J gene TRBJ2-7; D perhaps matches TRBD1 (6 bases). The germline V gene encodes CDR1 SGHDT and CDR2 YYEEEE. This CDR3 is 13 amino acids long. V was shortened by 6 bases and J by 0 bases, with 10 bases between the two germline ends. In DNA, the CDR3 is TGTGCCAGCAACAGGGAAGTCTCCTACGAGCAGTACTTC. Its translation is CASNREVSYEQYF.

This sequence joins TRBV19 and TRBJ2-2; D remains ambiguous. V was cut by 3 bases and J by 6 bases, with 8 bases left in between. CDR1 and CDR2 (germline): LNHDA, SQIVND (reference sequence). The CDR3 has 13 residues. The CDR3 sequence: CASSISGSGELFF. The CDR3 nucleotides are TGTGCCAGTAGTATTAGTGGGTCCGGGGAGCTGTTTTTT. Combining the CDR3 with reference TRBV19 and TRBJ2-2 gives the whole variable domain DGGITQSPKYLFRKEGQNVTLSCEQNLNHDAMYWYRQDPGQGLRLIYYSQIVNDFQKGDIAEGYSVSREKKESFPLTVTSAQKNPTAFYLCASSISGSGELFFGEGSRLTVL.

The gene calls are TRBV11-3 and TRBJ2-7; D may be TRBD2 (6 bases). From germline, CDR1 is SGHNT and CDR2 YENEEA. The CDR3 covers 15 residues. V lost 1 base and J 4 bases, leaving 14 bases between the germline ends. The CDR3 reads CASSLASGSLYEQYF. CDR3 nucleotide sequence: TGTGCCAGCAGCTTAGCTTCCGGGAGTCTTTACGAGCAGTACTTC.

V is TRBV19 and J is TRBJ1-4; D is perhaps TRBD1 (6 bases). The CDR3 consists of 16 residues. The V gene lost 7 bases and the J gene lost 7 bases, with 22 bases spanning the gap. The germline V gene has CDR1 LNHDA and CDR2 SQIVND (reference sequence). CDR3 nucleotides: TGTGCCAGTACCCCTCCAACAGGGTCAGAGGTTGAAAAACTGTTTTTT. It specifies CASTPPTGSEVEKLFF.

The chain carries TRBV11-3 and TRBJ2-3; no firm D call. Germline assignment: CDR1 SGHNT and CDR2 YENEEA. Trimming removed 4 bases from V and 2 bases from J, with 13 bases in between. The CDR3 is made up of 15 amino acids. CDR3 residues: CASSSRNEDTDTQYF. The CDR3 DNA reads as TGTGCCAGCAGCTCCCGCAACGAGGACACAGATACGCAGTATTTT.

The chain combines TRBV4-2 with TRBJ2-1; D is unresolved. In germline, CDR1 is LGHNA, CDR2 YNFKEQ. Between the trimmed V and J ends, which lost 0 bases and 10 bases, there was a span of 7 bases. The CDR3 consists of 12 residues. CDR3 region: CASSQEKVEQFF. DNA for the CDR3: TGTGCCAGCAGCCAAGAGAAGGTCGAGCAGTTCTTC.

The chain has TRBV29-1 and TRBJ2-1; D may be TRBD2 (7 bases). Trimming took off 3 bases at V and 5 bases at J, with 17 bases between the two ends. The CDR3 covers 15 residues. The germline V gene has CDR1 SQVTM and CDR2 ANQGSEA. CDR3 DNA sequence: TGCAGCGTTGATCCGGTGGGGGGGGCGAACAATGAGCAGTTCTTC. It yields the protein CSVDPVGGANNEQFF.

J is TRBJ2-7 and V is TRBV2; TRBD1 matches at 10 bases. After removal of 4 bases from V and 2 bases from J, the junction contained 11 bases not matched to a gene. This CDR3 is built from 17 residues. The germline gives CDR1 SNHLY, CDR2 FYNNEI. CDR3 loop: CASSVGGQGEHPYEQYF. DNA for the CDR3: TGTGCCAGCAGTGTGGGAGGACAGGGGGAACACCCCTACGAGCAGTACTTC. Complete variable domain (other parts from reference TRBV2 and TRBJ2-7): EPEVTQTPSHQVTQMGQEVILRCVPISNHLYFYWYRQILGQKVEFLVSFYNNEISEKSEIFDDQFSVERPDGSNFTLKIRSTKLEDSAMYFCASSVGGQGEHPYEQYFGPGTRLTVT.

V is TRBV6-1 and J is TRBJ1-1, with no clear D. CDR1 MNHNS and CDR2 SASEGT come from the germline V gene. This CDR3 spans 14 amino acids. V was trimmed by 2 bases and J by 3 bases, leaving 10 bases between them. CDR3 region: CASSEMGGDTEAFF. CDR3 DNA sequence: TGTGCCAGCAGTGAAATGGGCGGGGACACTGAAGCTTTCTTT.

This clone has only one observation. The chain combines TRBV29-1 with TRBJ1-2, with D unresolved. Deletions cut 0 bases from V and 6 bases from J, with 11 bases between. This CDR3 is 13 amino acids long. Germline V gene data show CDR1 as SQVTM and CDR2 as ANQGSEA. The CDR3 here is CSVEDRPIHGYTF. The CDR3 region has the DNA TGCAGCGTTGAAGATCGGCCAATACATGGCTACACCTTC.

The count of this clone is one. The V and J genes are TRBV19 and TRBJ2-5; D could derive from TRBD1 or TRBD2 (5 bases each). The CDR3 has 13 amino acids. Germline V CDR1 and CDR2: LNHDA, SQIVND (reference sequence). Trimming cost V 11 bases and J 4 bases, with 17 bases left between them. The CDR3 sequence is CASWGEGPETQYF. In DNA form, the CDR3 reads TGTGCCTCTTGGGGAGAGGGGCCAGAGACCCAGTACTTC.

This clone is a singleton in its sample. This rearrangement joins TRBV7-9 to TRBJ2-3; 8 bases align to TRBD2. The CDR3 is 15 amino acids. The germline CDR1 and CDR2 sequences are SEHNR and FQNEAQ (reference sequence). The V segment lost 0 bases and the J segment 1 base; nucleotides outside the gene matches: 0. The CDR3 here is CASSLAAGGTDTQYF. In nucleotides, the CDR3 is TGTGCCAGCAGCTTAGCAGCGGGGGGCACAGATACGCAGTATTTT.

In DNA form, the CDR3 reads TGTGCCAGCAGTCGGACAGGGCGGGAGACCCAGTACTTC. It encodes CASSRTGRETQYF. V gene TRBV2 combines with J gene TRBJ2-5; 8 bases agree with TRBD1. Per germline, CDR1 SNHLY and CDR2 FYNNEI. This CDR3 comprises 13 residues. V gave up 5 bases and J gave up 5 bases; unmatched junction bases: 4.

This chain connects TRBV9 to TRBJ2-5, with a possible D match to TRBD1 (5 bases). CDR3 length equals 15 residues. The germline CDR1 and CDR2 sequences are SGDLS and YYNGEE. Trimming removed 0 bases from V and 2 bases from J, with 11 bases in between. The CDR3 coding sequence is TGTGCCAGCAGCGTAGAGGGGTTGACACAAGAGACCCAGTACTTC. This encodes CASSVEGLTQETQYF. Drawing the rest from reference TRBV9 and TRBJ2-5, the complete variable domain is DSGVTQTPKHLITATGQRVTLRCSPRSGDLSVYWYQQSLDQGLQFLIQYYNGEERAKGNILERFSAQQFPDLHSELNLSSLELGDSALYFCASSVEGLTQETQYFGPGTRLLVL.

This clone was picked up a small number of times. The rearrangement links TRBV19 to TRBJ1-5; 9 bases line up with TRBD1. The germline V gene has CDR1 LNHDA and CDR2 SQIVND (reference sequence). CDR3 size: 16 residues. The J segment lost 0 bases and the V segment lost 3 bases, leaving 3 bases of the junction unmatched. The CDR3 spells CASSMGQGDSNQPQHF. CDR3 bases: TGTGCCAGTAGTATGGGACAGGGAGATAGCAATCAGCCCCAGCATTTT.

This chain links TRBV4-3 with TRBJ2-7, with D unresolved. The CDR3 contains 15 residues. V dropped 0 bases and J dropped 3 bases, with 12 bases sitting between them. Germline V CDR1 and CDR2: LGHNA, YSLEER. The CDR3 loop is CASSQDLGIVYEQYF. In DNA form, the CDR3 reads TGCGCCAGCAGCCAAGATTTGGGGATTGTCTACGAGCAGTACTTC.

This clone has only one observation. The chain couples TRBV5-4 to TRBJ1-1; D is perhaps TRBD1 (5 bases). V lost 0 bases and J lost 1, with 13 bases in between. Germline CDR1 SGHNT, CDR2 YYREEE (reference sequence). The CDR3 has 16 amino acids. CDR3 in DNA: TGTGCCAGCAGCTTGGACGTTGGGGCAGAGAACACTGAAGCTTTCTTT. It yields the protein CASSLDVGAENTEAFF.